A single sample gave rise to the 2 T cell receptor beta chains below, sequenced in a study of blood T cells in healthy people across ages. The use of a sample-barcoded 5' primer and a J-beta primer mix characterized a second PCR of roughly 6 to 11 cycles. TCRdb called the 5' RACE reads again in MiXCR, with one record for every CDR3 protein. The sample shows about 1.8 million distinct CDR3 sequences, about 50% of them seen only once. Material for sequencing was blood. These receptors were taken from a woman aged 40 to 49 in good health.

CDR3 protein: CASSDKKERLETQYF. CDR3 coding DNA: TGTGCCAGCAGTGATAAGAAAGAGCGCCTAGAGACCCAGTACTTC. The V gene is TRBV2, the J gene TRBJ2-4, with D unresolved. The closer fit of TRBJ2-5 to the DNA end suggests the J call may be wrong. Germline V gives CDR1 SNHLY, CDR2 FYNNEI. This CDR3 is built from 15 residues.

Comment on this clonotype: Here the CDR3 omits its conserved ending phenylalanine or tryptophan, so a read error is the likely source. V gene TRBV5-1 combines with J gene TRBJ2-7; D call uncertain. Germline V gene sequence: CDR1 SGHRS, CDR2 YFSETQ. The CDR3 covers 15 residues. The V end lost 0 bases, the J end lost 1 base, and 11 bases lay between the germline ends. CDR3 region: CASSLVGGGSYEQYL. The CDR3, as DNA: TGCGCCAGCAGCTTGGTGGGTGGCGGTTCCTACGAGCAGTACTTA.